The 32 T cell receptor beta chains below come from one sample, sequenced in a study of blood T cells in healthy people across ages. Sample-barcoded 5' priming and a J-beta primer mix drove a second PCR of 7 to 11 cycles. TCRdb re-called the 5' RACE reads through MiXCR, storing one row per CDR3 protein. The data hold 710,000 or so distinct CDR3 sequences, with over 20% observed a single time. Sequencing was performed on blood. All receptors derive from a man aged 70 or older in good health.

This chain links TRBV13 with TRBJ2-7; perhaps D is TRBD1 or TRBD2 (6 bases each). CDR3 length: 13 residues. V dropped 5 bases and J dropped 3 bases, with 11 bases sitting between them. Germline CDR1 and CDR2: PRHDT and FYEKMQ (reference sequence). CDR3 DNA sequence: TGTGCCAGCAGCAGAGGGGGGATCTACGAGCAGTACGTC. Translation: CASSRGGIYEQYV.

This clonotype was seen more than once but under ten times. The chain recombines TRBV6-5 with TRBJ1-2; D unclear. Germline V gene data show CDR1 as MNHEY and CDR2 as SVGAGI. This CDR3 region has 12 residues. V was cut by 2 bases and J by 2 bases, with 3 bases left in between. The CDR3 protein is CASSYRNYGYTF. In nucleotides, the CDR3 is TGTGCCAGCAGTTACCGGAACTATGGCTACACCTTC.

The chain employs TRBV5-8 and TRBJ2-4; perhaps D is TRBD1 or TRBD2 (5 bases each). The ends were cut back, 2 bases at V and 6 bases at J, with 9 bases in the middle. The CDR3 is 13 amino acids. Looked up from germline, CDR1 is SGHTS and CDR2 is YDEGEE. CDR3 residues: CASSFLGVNIQYF. Written as DNA, the CDR3 is TGTGCCAGCAGCTTTTTGGGGGTAAACATTCAGTACTTC.

The V call is TRBV5-1, the J call TRBJ1-2; D may be TRBD1 (6 bases). V dropped 1 base and J dropped 0 bases, with 10 bases sitting between them. This CDR3 region has 15 residues. Germline V gene data show CDR1 as SGHRS and CDR2 as YFSETQ. CDR3 sequence: CASSLRTETNYGYTF. The CDR3 DNA reads as TGCGCCAGCAGCTTGCGGACAGAGACTAACTATGGCTACACCTTC.

This clonotype has only a few counts. CDR3 residues: CASSWLAGGFQETQYF. The CDR3 bases are TGTGCCAGCTCGTGGCTAGCGGGAGGCTTCCAAGAGACCCAGTACTTC. This chain links TRBV18 with TRBJ2-5; 11 nucleotides align to TRBD2. Germline CDR1 and CDR2: KGHSH and LQKENI. The CDR3 contains 16 residues. J was trimmed by 1 base and V by 6 bases; bases with no gene match: 7.

This clonotype came up a few times. This chain joins TRBV6-1 and TRBJ2-1; D remains unclear. CDR3 length: 12 residues. CDR1 is MNHNS and CDR2 is SASEGT in the germline V gene. V lost 6 bases and J lost 7, with 10 bases in between. CDR3: CASRRTGNEQFF. The CDR3 DNA follows: TGTGCCAGCAGGAGGACGGGTAATGAGCAGTTCTTC.

At least ten counts were recorded for this clonotype. The rearrangement joins TRBV20-1 to TRBJ2-1; 12 bases fit TRBD1. V lost 3 bases, J lost 8 bases, and 8 bases stayed unmatched. The length of the CDR3 is 15 residues. Germline V gives CDR1 DFQATT, CDR2 SNEGSKA (reference sequence). The CDR3 loop is CSARSGQGASHEQFF. Here the CDR3 DNA reads TGCAGTGCTAGGTCGGGACAGGGGGCATCACATGAGCAGTTCTTC.

J is TRBJ2-1 and V is TRBV9, with D possibly TRBD2 on 6 matching bases. Trimming took off 0 bases at V and 6 bases at J, with 16 bases between the two ends. CDR1 is SGDLS, CDR2 YYNGEE, per germline. The length of the CDR3 is 16 residues. CDR3 in amino acids: CASSVGEVPGANEQFF. Written as DNA, the CDR3 is TGTGCCAGCAGCGTAGGGGAGGTACCTGGAGCCAATGAGCAGTTCTTC.

This clonotype has just a few counts. CDR3: CASSPQGVEPQHF. CDR3 in DNA: TGTGCCAGCTCGCCCCAGGGGGTTGAGCCCCAGCATTTT. The chain combines TRBV18 with TRBJ1-5; the match to TRBD1 covers 7 bases. The CDR3 is 13 amino acids. Germline CDR1 is KGHSH and CDR2 is LQKENI. V dropped 6 bases and J dropped 8; count of bases not matched to a gene: 7.

This clonotype was detected a few times. The chain employs TRBV6-6 and TRBJ1-3, with no clear D. This CDR3 region has 11 residues. Germline values: CDR1 MNHNY, CDR2 SVGAGI (reference sequence). The ends were cut back, 5 bases at V and 7 bases at J, with 6 bases in the middle. The CDR3 DNA reads TGTGCCAGCAGTCCGAGGAACACCATATATTTT. Translated, it gives CASSPRNTIYF.

This clonotype was seen a few times. The chain uses TRBV6-2 or TRBV6-3 and TRBJ2-3, with 8 bases fitting TRBD2. Looked up from germline, CDR1 is MNHEY and CDR2 is SVGEGT. The CDR3 has 13 residues. V shed 6 bases, J shed 14 bases, and the junction held 13 bases outside the gene matches. CDR3 loop: CASSARTSSELYF. As DNA, the CDR3 is TGTGCCAGCAGCGCCAGGACTAGCTCCGAGCTGTATTTT.

This clonotype was recorded once. The V gene is TRBV25-1, the J gene TRBJ2-7; D is possibly TRBD1 or TRBD2 (5 bases each). The end of the DNA is better explained by TRBJ2-1, so the J call may be wrong. The length of the CDR3 is 15 residues. CDR1 MGHDK and CDR2 SYGVNS come from the germline V gene. The CDR3 nucleotides are TGTGCCAGCAGTCGTAGGGGCGGACGGGACCATGAGCAGTTCTTC. Translation: CASSRRGGRDHEQFF.

This clonotype was seen more than once but under ten times. This rearrangement joins TRBV24-1 to TRBJ1-5; D ambiguous. V lost 2 bases to trimming and J lost 6 bases, with 13 bases between them. In germline, CDR1 is KGHDR, CDR2 SFDVKD. This CDR3 has 15 residues. This chain's CDR3 is CATSDSQTVGQPQHF. CDR3 coding DNA: TGTGCCACCAGTGATTCCCAAACGGTGGGTCAGCCCCAGCATTTT.

The chain joins TRBV9 to TRBJ2-4; either TRBD1 or TRBD2 may supply D (5 bases each). The V end was cut by 4 bases, the J end by 7 bases, with 15 bases between. Germline V gene lookup returns CDR1 SGDLS and CDR2 YYNGEE. This CDR3 has 14 amino acids. For the CDR3, the DNA is TGTGCCAGCAGCCAGACAGCGGAAGTGAACATTCAGTACTTC. This sequence encodes CASSQTAEVNIQYF.

This clonotype was seen only a few times. The CDR3: CASSPSTRMGEQFF. Written as DNA, the CDR3 is TGTGCCAGCAGCCCAAGTACTAGGATGGGTGAGCAGTTCTTC. The J gene is TRBJ2-1, the V gene TRBV7-2, with D perhaps TRBD2 (5 bases). V was cut by 5 bases and J by 9 bases, with 17 bases left in between. The CDR3 spans 14 residues. CDR1 is SGHTA and CDR2 is FQGNSA in the germline V gene.

This clonotype was seen a handful of times. The genes are TRBV2 and TRBJ2-4; TRBD2 might be the D (6 bases). The V end lost 6 bases, the J end lost 0 bases, and 9 bases lay between the germline ends. Germline CDR1 reads SNHLY; CDR2 reads FYNNEI. This CDR3 has 14 residues. The CDR3 sequence is CASRSGEAKNIQYF. CDR3 DNA: TGTGCCAGCAGATCGGGAGAAGCCAAAAACATTCAGTACTTC. Supplemented by reference TRBV2 and TRBJ2-4, the full variable domain reads EPEVTQTPSHQVTQMGQEVILRCVPISNHLYFYWYRQILGQKVEFLVSFYNNEISEKSEIFDDQFSVERPDGSNFTLKIRSTKLEDSAMYFCASRSGEAKNIQYFGAGTRLSVL.

This clonotype was recorded only once. V gene TRBV13 combines with J gene TRBJ2-1; a weak D match, TRBD2 (7 bases). This CDR3 contains 16 residues. Trimming left V 5 bases short and J 4 bases short, with 18 bases between. CDR1 is PRHDT and CDR2 is FYEKMQ in the germline V gene (reference sequence). The CDR3 DNA follows: TGTGCCAGCAGCCAAGGTGGCGGGGGCCTTTACAATGAGCAGTTCTTC. As protein: CASSQGGGGLYNEQFF.

The table lists this clonotype with a few counts. The chain employs TRBV7-8 and TRBJ2-1; 9 nucleotides match TRBD2. The CDR3 runs 12 residues. V lost 6 bases to trimming and J lost 10 bases; unmatched junction nucleotides: 4. CDR1 and CDR2 (germline): SGHVS, FQNEAQ. The CDR3 sequence is CASRPSGEEQFF. The CDR3 region has the DNA TGTGCCAGCAGACCTAGCGGGGAAGAGCAGTTCTTC.

This clonotype appeared a few times. J is TRBJ1-1 and V is TRBV29-1; perhaps TRBD1 as D (6 bases). This CDR3 comprises 13 residues. V was trimmed by 7 bases and J by 0 bases, leaving 12 bases between them. The V gene's germline CDR1 is SQVTM and CDR2 ANQGSEA. CDR3 in amino acids: CSAGGAMNTEAFF. Written as DNA, the CDR3 is TGCAGCGCTGGGGGGGCTATGAACACTGAAGCTTTCTTT.

This clonotype came up a few times. This sequence joins TRBV20-1 and TRBJ1-2; D is ambiguous. The CDR3 is 14 amino acids. Germline assignment: CDR1 DFQATT and CDR2 SNEGSKA (reference sequence). The germline V and J ends were trimmed by 6 bases and 4 bases, with 18 bases remaining between them. CDR3 in amino acids: CSATDGRRGYGYTF. The CDR3 coding sequence is TGCAGTGCAACGGACGGACGGAGAGGCTATGGCTACACCTTC.

Comment on this clonotype: One end of the junction is discordant with germline, which a read error may explain. The chain has TRBV7-9 and TRBJ2-3; 7 nucleotides align to TRBD2. The length of the CDR3 is 17 residues. Germline V gene data show CDR1 as SEHNR and CDR2 as FQNEAQ (reference sequence). Here the CDR3 reads CASSLVASTRGADTQYF. The CDR3 bases are TGCGCCAGCAGCTTAGTGGCGTCTACCCGGGGGGCAGATACGCAGTATTTT.

V and J are TRBV10-2 and TRBJ2-5; 9 nucleotides match TRBD2. Per the germline V gene, CDR1 is WSHSY and CDR2 is SAAADI. The CDR3 totals 16 residues. With V trimmed by 0 bases and J by 5 bases, 7 bases remained unmatched. The CDR3 sequence: CASSESGAGGSETQYF. Here the CDR3 DNA reads TGCGCCAGCAGTGAGTCTGGAGCGGGGGGATCGGAGACCCAGTACTTC.

J is TRBJ1-1 and V is TRBV6-2 or TRBV6-3; tentative D call: TRBD1 (6 bases). The CDR3 spans 14 residues. Germline CDR1 reads MNHEY; CDR2 reads SVGEGT. Trimming removed 6 bases from V and 5 bases from J, with 16 bases in between. The CDR3 is CASRPMGAGTEAFF. CDR3 bases: TGTGCCAGCAGGCCTATGGGGGCTGGGACTGAAGCTTTCTTT.

The J gene is TRBJ1-3, the V gene TRBV6-1; no reliable D call. Trimming pared 3 bases from V and 0 bases from J, leaving 9 bases between. The CDR3 runs to 15 residues. The germline CDR1 and CDR2 sequences are MNHNS and SASEGT. The CDR3 DNA is TGTGCCAGCAGTGAGGAAAGACACTCTGGAAACACCATATATTTT. It translates to CASSEERHSGNTIYF.

This clonotype was counted between two and nine times. The chain couples TRBV20-1 to TRBJ2-5; D is unclear. This CDR3 comprises 10 residues. The germline V gene has CDR1 DFQATT and CDR2 SNEGSKA (reference sequence). V gave up 4 bases and J gave up 5 bases, with 5 bases separating them. CDR3 residues: CSATPETQYF. The CDR3 nucleotides are TGCAGTGCTACCCCCGAGACCCAGTACTTC.

The chain carries TRBV7-9 and TRBJ1-1; the D is unclear. Between the trimmed V and J ends, which lost 0 bases and 4 bases, there was a span of 9 bases. The CDR3 is made up of 14 amino acids. CDR1 is SEHNR, CDR2 FQNEAQ, per germline (reference sequence). CDR3 nucleotide sequence: TGTGCCAGCAGCTTAGCAGTTGGGTCCACTGAAGCTTTCTTT. Its translation is CASSLAVGSTEAFF.

This clonotype came up a few times. CDR3 region: CASSLPPRAYGYTF. The CDR3 DNA reads as TGTGCCAGCAGTTTGCCCCCTAGGGCCTATGGCTACACCTTC. The J gene is TRBJ1-2, the V gene TRBV12-3 or TRBV12-4; no firm D call. V shed 3 bases and J shed 4 bases, with 12 bases lying between them. There are 14 residues in the CDR3.

In this sample, this clonotype turned up a few times. The V call is TRBV5-1, the J call TRBJ1-2, with 7 bases matching TRBD1. Germline assignment: CDR1 SGHRS and CDR2 YFSETQ. The CDR3 consists of 13 residues. Trimming took 4 bases from V and 8 from J; bases not matched to a gene: 8. This chain's CDR3 is CASSVGQVNGYTF. The CDR3 coding sequence is TGCGCCAGCAGCGTCGGACAGGTAAACGGCTACACCTTC.

Worth noting for this clonotype: A much larger clone lies a single base off, so this may be a read error. Without the conserved terminal phenylalanine or tryptophan, this CDR3 likely stems from a read error. The chain employs TRBV5-1 and TRBJ2-7, with TRBD1 matching over 8 bases. Trimming at V came to 4 bases and at J to 2 bases, leaving 5 bases not matched to a gene. The CDR3 extends over 14 amino acids. In germline, CDR1 is SGHRS, CDR2 YFSETQ. For the CDR3, the DNA is TGCGCCAGCAGCCCACGGACAGGGACCTACGAGCAGTACTAC. It specifies CASSPRTGTYEQYY.

This clonotype has just a few counts. The junction shows a germline mismatch at one end, possibly a read error. The chain has TRBV12-3 or TRBV12-4 and TRBJ1-1; D remains unclear. There are 13 residues in the CDR3. The CDR3, as DNA: TGTGCCGGCAGACTCACCGGGAGCACTGAAGCTTTCTTT. Its protein is CAGRLTGSTEAFF.

This clonotype was counted only a few times. The chain couples TRBV28 to TRBJ1-4; no clear D gene. This CDR3 contains 10 residues. In germline, CDR1 is MDHEN, CDR2 SYDVKM. Trimming pared 8 bases from V and 8 bases from J, leaving 6 bases between. CDR3 region: CASVGEKLFF. The CDR3 region has the DNA TGTGCCAGCGTGGGGGAAAAACTGTTTTTT.

At least ten counts were recorded for this clonotype. The chain uses TRBV29-1 and TRBJ2-2; D could derive from TRBD1 or TRBD2 (5 bases each). Trimming pared 6 bases from V and 1 base from J, leaving 15 bases between. Germline-derived CDR1 and CDR2 are SQVTM and ANQGSEA. The CDR3 contains 15 residues. The CDR3 DNA reads TGCAGCGTGGGGCCAGAGCGGAGGAACACCGGGGAGCTGTTTTTT. This codes for CSVGPERRNTGELFF.